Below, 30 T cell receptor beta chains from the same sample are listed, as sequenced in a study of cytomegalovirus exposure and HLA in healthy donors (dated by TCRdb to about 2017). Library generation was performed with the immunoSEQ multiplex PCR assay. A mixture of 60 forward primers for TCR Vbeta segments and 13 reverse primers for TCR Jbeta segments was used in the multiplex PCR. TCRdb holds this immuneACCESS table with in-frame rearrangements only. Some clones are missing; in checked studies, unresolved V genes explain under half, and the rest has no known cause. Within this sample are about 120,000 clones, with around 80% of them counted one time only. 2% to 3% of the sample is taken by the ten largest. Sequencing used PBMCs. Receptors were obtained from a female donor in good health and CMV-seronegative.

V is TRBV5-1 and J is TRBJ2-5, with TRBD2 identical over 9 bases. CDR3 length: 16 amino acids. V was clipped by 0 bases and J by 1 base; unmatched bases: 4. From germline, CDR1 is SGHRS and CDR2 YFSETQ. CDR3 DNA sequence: TGCGCCAGCAGCTTGGCGGTAGCGGGGGCCCAAGAGACCCAGTACTTC. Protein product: CASSLAVAGAQETQYF.

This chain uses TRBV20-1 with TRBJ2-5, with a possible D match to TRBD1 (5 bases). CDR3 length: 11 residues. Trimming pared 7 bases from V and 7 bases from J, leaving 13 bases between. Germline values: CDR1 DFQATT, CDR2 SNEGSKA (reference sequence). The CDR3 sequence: CSVTGYGTQYF. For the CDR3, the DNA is TGCAGTGTCACAGGTTACGGGACCCAGTACTTC.

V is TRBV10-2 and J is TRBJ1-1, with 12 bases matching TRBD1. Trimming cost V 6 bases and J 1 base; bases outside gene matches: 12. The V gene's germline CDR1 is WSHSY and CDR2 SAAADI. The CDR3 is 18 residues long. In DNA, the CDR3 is TGCGCCAGCAGCGCTCAGGGGACAGGGGGCGCGTGGAACACTGAAGCTTTCTTT. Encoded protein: CASSAQGTGGAWNTEAFF.

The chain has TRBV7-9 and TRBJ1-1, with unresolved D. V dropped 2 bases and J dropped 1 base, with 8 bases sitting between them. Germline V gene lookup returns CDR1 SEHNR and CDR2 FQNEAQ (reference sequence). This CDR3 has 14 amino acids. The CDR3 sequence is CASSLFPGNTEAFF. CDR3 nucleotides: TGTGCCAGCAGCTTATTCCCAGGGAACACTGAAGCTTTCTTT.

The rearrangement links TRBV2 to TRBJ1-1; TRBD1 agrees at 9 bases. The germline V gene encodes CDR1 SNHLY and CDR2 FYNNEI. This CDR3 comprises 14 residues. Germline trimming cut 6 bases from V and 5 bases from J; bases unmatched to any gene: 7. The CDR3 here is CASRTGTGWTEAFF. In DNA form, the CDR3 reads TGTGCCAGCAGGACCGGGACAGGGTGGACTGAAGCTTTCTTT.

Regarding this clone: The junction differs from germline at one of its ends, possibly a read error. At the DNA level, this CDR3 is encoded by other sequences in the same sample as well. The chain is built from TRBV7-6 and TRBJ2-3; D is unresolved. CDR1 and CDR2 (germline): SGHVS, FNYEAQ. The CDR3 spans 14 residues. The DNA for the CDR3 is TGCGCCAGCAGCTTAGTTTCTAGCACAGATACGCAGTATTTT. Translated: CASSLVSSTDTQYF.

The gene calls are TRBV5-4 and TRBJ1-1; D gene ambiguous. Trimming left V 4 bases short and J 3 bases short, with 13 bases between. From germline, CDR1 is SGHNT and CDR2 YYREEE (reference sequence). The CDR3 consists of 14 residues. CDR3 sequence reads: CASSPHTRDTEAFF. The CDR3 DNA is TGTGCCAGCAGCCCACATACGAGGGACACTGAAGCTTTCTTT.

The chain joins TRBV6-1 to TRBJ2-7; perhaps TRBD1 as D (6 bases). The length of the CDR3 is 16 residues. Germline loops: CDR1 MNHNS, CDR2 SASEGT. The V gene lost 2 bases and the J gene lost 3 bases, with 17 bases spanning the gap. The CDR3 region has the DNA TGTGCCAGCAGTGAATGGTCGCAGGGGTCTAGCTACGAGCAGTACTTC. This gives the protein CASSEWSQGSSYEQYF.

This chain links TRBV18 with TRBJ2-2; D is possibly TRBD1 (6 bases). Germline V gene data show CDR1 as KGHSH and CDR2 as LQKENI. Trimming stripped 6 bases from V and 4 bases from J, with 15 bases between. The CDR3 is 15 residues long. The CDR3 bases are TGTGCCAGCTCCCAGGGACAAACGCTCACCGGGGAGCTGTTTTTT. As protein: CASSQGQTLTGELFF.

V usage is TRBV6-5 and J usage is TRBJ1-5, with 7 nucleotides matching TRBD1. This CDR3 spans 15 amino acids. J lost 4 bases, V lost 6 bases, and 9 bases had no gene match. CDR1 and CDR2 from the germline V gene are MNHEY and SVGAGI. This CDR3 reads CASSNINRGNQPQHF. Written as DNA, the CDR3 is TGTGCCAGCAGCAATATTAACAGGGGAAATCAGCCCCAGCATTTT.

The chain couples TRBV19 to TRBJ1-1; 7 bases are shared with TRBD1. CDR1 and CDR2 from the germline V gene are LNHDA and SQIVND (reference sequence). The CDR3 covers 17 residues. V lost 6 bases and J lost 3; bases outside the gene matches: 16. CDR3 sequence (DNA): TGTGCCAGTAGAGCCTACAGGGGTCTTGATACGTACACTGAAGCTTTCTTT. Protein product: CASRAYRGLDTYTEAFF. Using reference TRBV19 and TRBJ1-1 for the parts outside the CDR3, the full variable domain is DGGITQSPKYLFRKEGQNVTLSCEQNLNHDAMYWYRQDPGQGLRLIYYSQIVNDFQKGDIAEGYSVSREKKESFPLTVTSAQKNPTAFYLCASRAYRGLDTYTEAFFGQGTRLTVV.

The CDR3 is CASSQDSFASGGSNTGELFF. DNA of the CDR3: TGCGCCAGCAGCCAAGATAGCTTCGCTAGCGGGGGGTCCAACACCGGGGAGCTGTTTTTT. V and J are TRBV4-1 and TRBJ2-2; 11 bases align to TRBD2. CDR1 is MGHRA, CDR2 YSYEKL, per germline. This CDR3 is built from 20 residues. V gave up 0 bases and J gave up 2 bases; unmatched junction bases: 11.

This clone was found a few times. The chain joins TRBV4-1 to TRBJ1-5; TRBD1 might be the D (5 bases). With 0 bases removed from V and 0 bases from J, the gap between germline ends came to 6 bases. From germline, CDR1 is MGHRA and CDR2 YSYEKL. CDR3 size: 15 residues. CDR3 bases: TGCGCCAGCAGCCAAGATAGGGGTAGCAATCAGCCCCAGCATTTT. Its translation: CASSQDRGSNQPQHF.

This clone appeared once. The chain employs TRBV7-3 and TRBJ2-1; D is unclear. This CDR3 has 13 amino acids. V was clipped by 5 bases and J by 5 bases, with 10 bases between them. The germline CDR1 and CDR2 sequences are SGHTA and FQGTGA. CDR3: CASSVSPDNEQFF. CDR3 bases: TGTGCCAGCAGCGTAAGCCCAGACAATGAGCAGTTCTTC.

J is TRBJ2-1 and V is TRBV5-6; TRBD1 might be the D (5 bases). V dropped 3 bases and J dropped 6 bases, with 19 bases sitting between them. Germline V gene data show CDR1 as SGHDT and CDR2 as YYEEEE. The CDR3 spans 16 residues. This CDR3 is CASSSLVGPNINEQFF. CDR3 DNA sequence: TGTGCCAGCAGCTCTCTTGTGGGGCCTAACATCAATGAGCAGTTCTTC.

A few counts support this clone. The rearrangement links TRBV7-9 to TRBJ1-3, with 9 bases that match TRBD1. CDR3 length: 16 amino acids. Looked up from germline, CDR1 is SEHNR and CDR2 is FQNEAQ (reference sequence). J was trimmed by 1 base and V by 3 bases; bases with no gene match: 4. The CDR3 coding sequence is TGTGCCAGCAGCTTGGGACAGGGAAGGTCTGGAAACACCATATATTTT. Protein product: CASSLGQGRSGNTIYF. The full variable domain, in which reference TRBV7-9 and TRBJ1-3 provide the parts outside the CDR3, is DTGVSQNPRHKITKRGQNVTFRCDPISEHNRLYWYRQTLGQGPEFLTYFQNEAQLEKSRLLSDRFSAERPKGSFSTLEIQRTEQGDSAMYLCASSLGQGRSGNTIYFGEGSWLTVV.

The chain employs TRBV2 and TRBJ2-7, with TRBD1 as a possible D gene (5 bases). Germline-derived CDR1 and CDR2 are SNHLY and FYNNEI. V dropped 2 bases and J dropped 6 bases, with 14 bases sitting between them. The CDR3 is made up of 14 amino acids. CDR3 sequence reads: CASSERWGNSEQYF. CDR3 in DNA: TGTGCCAGCAGTGAACGTTGGGGCAATAGCGAGCAGTACTTC. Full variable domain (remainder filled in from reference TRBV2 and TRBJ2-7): EPEVTQTPSHQVTQMGQEVILRCVPISNHLYFYWYRQILGQKVEFLVSFYNNEISEKSEIFDDQFSVERPDGSNFTLKIRSTKLEDSAMYFCASSERWGNSEQYFGPGTRLTVT.

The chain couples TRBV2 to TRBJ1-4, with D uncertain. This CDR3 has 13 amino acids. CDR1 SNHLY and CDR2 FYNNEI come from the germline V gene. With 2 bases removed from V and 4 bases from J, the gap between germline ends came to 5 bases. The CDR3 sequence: CASSETGNEKLFF. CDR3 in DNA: TGTGCCAGCAGTGAAACCGGTAATGAAAAACTGTTTTTT.

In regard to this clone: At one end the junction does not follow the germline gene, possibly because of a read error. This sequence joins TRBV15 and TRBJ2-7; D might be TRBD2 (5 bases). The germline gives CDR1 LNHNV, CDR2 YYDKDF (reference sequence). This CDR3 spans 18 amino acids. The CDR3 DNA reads TGTGCCACCAGCAGAGATCGGCTAGCCAGAGGTTCCTCCTCCGAGCAGTACTTC. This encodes CATSRDRLARGSSSEQYF.

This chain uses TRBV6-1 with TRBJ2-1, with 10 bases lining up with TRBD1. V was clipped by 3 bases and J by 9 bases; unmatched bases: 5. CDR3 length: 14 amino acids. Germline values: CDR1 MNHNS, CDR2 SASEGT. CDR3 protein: CASSDGTGAGEQFF. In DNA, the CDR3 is TGTGCCAGCAGTGACGGGACAGGGGCTGGTGAGCAGTTCTTC.

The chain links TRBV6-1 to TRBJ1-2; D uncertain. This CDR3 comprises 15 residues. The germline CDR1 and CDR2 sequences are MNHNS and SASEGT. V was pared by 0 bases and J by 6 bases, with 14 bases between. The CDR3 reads CASSEAEGFIHGYTF. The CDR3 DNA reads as TGTGCCAGCAGTGAAGCCGAGGGCTTCATCCATGGCTACACCTTC.

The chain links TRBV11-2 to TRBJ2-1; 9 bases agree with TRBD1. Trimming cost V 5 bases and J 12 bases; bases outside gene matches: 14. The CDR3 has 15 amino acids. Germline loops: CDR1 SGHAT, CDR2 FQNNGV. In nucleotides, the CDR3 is TGTGCCAGCAGCCACGGGACAGGGAACCGAGCGCTGCAGTTCTTC. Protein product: CASSHGTGNRALQFF.

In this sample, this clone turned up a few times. This chain's CDR3 is CASRRGDYGYTF. As DNA, the CDR3 is TGTGCCAGCAGAAGGGGTGACTATGGCTACACCTTC. V and J are TRBV6-6 and TRBJ1-2; TRBD1 might be the D (5 bases). This CDR3 has 12 amino acids. Germline-derived CDR1 and CDR2 are MNHNY and SVGAGI (reference sequence). V dropped 6 bases and J dropped 3 bases, with 8 bases sitting between them.

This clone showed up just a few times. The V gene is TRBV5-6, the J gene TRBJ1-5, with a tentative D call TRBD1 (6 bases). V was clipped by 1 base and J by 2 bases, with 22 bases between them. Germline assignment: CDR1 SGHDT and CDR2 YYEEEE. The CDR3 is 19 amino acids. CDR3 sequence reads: CASSLKGHSLSGGNQPQHF. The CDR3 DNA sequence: TGTGCCAGCAGCTTGAAGGGACACTCACTCTCTGGGGGCAATCAGCCCCAGCATTTT.

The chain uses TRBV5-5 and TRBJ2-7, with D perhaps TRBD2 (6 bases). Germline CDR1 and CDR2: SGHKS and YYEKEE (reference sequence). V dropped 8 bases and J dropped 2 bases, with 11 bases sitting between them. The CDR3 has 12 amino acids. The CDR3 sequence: CASAGRPYEQYF. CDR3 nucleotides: TGTGCCAGTGCGGGACGGCCCTACGAGCAGTACTTC.

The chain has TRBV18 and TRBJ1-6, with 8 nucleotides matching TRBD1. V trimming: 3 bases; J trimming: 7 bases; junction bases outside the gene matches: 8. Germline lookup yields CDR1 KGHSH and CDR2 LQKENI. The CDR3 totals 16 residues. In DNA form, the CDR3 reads TGTGCCAGCTCACCCTTGTCCGGGACAGGCAATTCACCCCTCCACTTT. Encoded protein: CASSPLSGTGNSPLHF.

The CDR3 nucleotides read TGCGCCAGCAGCCAAGATTCCTCGAGAGGGGGCGATGGCTACACCTTC. This codes for CASSQDSSRGGDGYTF. The rearrangement uses TRBV4-3 and TRBJ1-2, with 7 bases matching TRBD1. V trimming: 0 bases; J trimming: 6 bases; junction bases outside the gene matches: 10. CDR1 and CDR2 (germline): LGHNA, YSLEER. The CDR3 loop spans 16 amino acids.

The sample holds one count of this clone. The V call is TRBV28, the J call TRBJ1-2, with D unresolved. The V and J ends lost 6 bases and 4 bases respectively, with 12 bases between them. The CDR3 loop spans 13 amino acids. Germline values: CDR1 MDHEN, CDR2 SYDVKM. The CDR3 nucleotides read TGTGCCAGCAGGACTGACGGTCCCTATGGCTACACCTTC. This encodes CASRTDGPYGYTF.

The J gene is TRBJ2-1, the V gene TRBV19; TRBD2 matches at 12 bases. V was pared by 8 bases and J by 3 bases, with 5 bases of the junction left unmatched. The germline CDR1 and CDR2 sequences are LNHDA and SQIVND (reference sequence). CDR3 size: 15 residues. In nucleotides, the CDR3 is TGTGCCAGTTGTCCTAGCGGGGGGGACTACAATGAGCAGTTCTTC. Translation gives CASCPSGGDYNEQFF.

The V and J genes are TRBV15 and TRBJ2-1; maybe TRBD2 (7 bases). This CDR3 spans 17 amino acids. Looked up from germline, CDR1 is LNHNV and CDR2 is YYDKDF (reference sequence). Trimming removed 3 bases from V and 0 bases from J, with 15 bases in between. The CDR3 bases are TGTGCCACCAGCAGGATCGGGGGGCCGAGCTCCTACAATGAGCAGTTCTTC. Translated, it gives CATSRIGGPSSYNEQFF.